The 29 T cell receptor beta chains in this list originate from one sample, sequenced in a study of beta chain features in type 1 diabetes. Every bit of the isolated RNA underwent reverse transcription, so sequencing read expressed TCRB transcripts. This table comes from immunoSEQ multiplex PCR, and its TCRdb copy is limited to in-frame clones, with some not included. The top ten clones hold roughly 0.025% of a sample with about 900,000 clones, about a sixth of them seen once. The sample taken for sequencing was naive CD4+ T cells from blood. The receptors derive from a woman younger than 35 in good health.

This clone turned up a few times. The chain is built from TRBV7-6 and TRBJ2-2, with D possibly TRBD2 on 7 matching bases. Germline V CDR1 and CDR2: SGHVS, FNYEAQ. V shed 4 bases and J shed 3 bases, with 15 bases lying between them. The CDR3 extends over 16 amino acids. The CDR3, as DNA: TGTGCCAGCAGCTCGTGGGGGGGCATTGACACCGGGGAGCTGTTTTTT. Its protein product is CASSSWGGIDTGELFF. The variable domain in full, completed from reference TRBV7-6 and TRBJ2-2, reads GAGVSQSPRYKVTKRGQDVALRCDPISGHVSLYWYRQALGQGPEFLTYFNYEAQQDKSGLPNDRFSAERPEGSISTLTIQRTEQRDSAMYRCASSSWGGIDTGELFFGEGSRLTVL.

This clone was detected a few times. The CDR3: CASSQGPYGTGTDTQYF. The CDR3 DNA sequence: TGCGCCAGCAGCCAAGGCCCTTACGGGACTGGCACAGATACGCAGTATTTT. The chain has TRBV4-3 and TRBJ2-3; weak D call: TRBD2 (6 bases). From germline, CDR1 is LGHNA and CDR2 YSLEER. Trimming removed 1 base at V and 1 base at J, with 15 bases between. There are 17 residues in the CDR3.

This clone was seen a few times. The CDR3 loop reads CASSYSTGGRYIQYF. CDR3 in DNA: TGTGCCAGCAGTTACTCGACAGGGGGCAGGTACATTCAGTACTTC. The gene calls are TRBV6-5 and TRBJ2-4; 10 bases map to TRBD1. The trim removed 0 bases at V and 8 bases at J, leaving 4 bases unmatched. Germline V gene data show CDR1 as MNHEY and CDR2 as SVGAGI. The CDR3 extends over 15 amino acids.

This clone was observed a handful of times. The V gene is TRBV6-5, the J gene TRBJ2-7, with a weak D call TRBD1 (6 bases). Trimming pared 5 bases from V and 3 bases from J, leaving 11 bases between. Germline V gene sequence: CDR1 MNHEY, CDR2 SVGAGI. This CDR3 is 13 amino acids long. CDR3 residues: CASSRDNNYEQYF. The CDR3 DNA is TGTGCCAGCAGTCGGGACAACAACTACGAGCAGTACTTC.

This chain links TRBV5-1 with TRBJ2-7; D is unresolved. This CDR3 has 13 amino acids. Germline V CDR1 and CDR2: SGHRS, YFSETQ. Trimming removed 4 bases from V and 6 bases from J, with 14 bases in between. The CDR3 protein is CASSQRQLAEQYF. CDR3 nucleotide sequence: TGCGCCAGCAGCCAAAGGCAGTTGGCCGAGCAGTACTTC.

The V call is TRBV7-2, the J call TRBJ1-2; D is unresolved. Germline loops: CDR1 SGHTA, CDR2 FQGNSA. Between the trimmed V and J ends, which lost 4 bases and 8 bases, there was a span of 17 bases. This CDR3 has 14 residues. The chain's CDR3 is CASSSLDGLRGYTF. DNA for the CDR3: TGTGCCAGCAGCTCGCTGGACGGCTTAAGGGGCTACACCTTC.

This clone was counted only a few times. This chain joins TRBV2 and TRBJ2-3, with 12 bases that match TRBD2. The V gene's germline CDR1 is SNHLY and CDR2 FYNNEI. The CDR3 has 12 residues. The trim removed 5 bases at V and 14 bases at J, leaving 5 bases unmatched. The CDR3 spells CASSRLAGAMYF. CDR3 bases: TGTGCCAGCAGTAGACTAGCGGGAGCCATGTATTTT.

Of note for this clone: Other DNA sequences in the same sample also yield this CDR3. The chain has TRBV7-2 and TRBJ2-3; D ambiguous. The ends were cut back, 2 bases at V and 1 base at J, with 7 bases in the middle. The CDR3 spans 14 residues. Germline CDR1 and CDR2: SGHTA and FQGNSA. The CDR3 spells CASSLNGGTDTQYF. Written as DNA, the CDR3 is TGTGCCAGCAGCTTAAATGGTGGCACAGATACGCAGTATTTT.

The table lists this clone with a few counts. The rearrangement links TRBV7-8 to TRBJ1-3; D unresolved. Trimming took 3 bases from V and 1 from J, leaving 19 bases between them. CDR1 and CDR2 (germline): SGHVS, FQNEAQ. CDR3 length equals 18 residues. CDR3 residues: CASSFNPTPKGSGNTIYF. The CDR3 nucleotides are TGTGCCAGCAGCTTTAACCCCACTCCAAAGGGTTCTGGAAACACCATATATTTT.

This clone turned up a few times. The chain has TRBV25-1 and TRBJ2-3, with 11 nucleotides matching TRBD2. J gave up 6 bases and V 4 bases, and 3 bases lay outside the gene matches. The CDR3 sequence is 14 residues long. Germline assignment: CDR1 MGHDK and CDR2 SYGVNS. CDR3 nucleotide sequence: TGTGCCAGCAGTGTTTCTAGCGGGAGGGATACGCAGTATTTT. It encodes CASSVSSGRDTQYF.

DNA for the CDR3: TGTGCCAGCAGCATTAGCGGGAGGGCCGGGGAGACCCAGTACTTC. Amino acid sequence: CASSISGRAGETQYF. The rearrangement links TRBV4-2 to TRBJ2-5; 11 bases map to TRBD2. Unmatched junction bases numbered 7, after V lost 5 bases and J lost 5 bases. The CDR3 runs 15 residues. CDR1 and CDR2 (germline): LGHNA, YNFKEQ.

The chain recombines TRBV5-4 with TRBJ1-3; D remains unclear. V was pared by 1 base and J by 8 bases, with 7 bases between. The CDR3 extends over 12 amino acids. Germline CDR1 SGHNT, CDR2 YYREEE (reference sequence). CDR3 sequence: CASSLKDDTIYF. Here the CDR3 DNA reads TGTGCCAGCAGCTTGAAGGACGACACCATATATTTT. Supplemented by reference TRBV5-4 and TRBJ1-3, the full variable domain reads ETGVTQSPTHLIKTRGQQVTLRCSSQSGHNTVSWYQQALGQGPQFIFQYYREEENGRGNFPPRFSGLQFPNYSSELNVNALELDDSALYLCASSLKDDTIYFGEGSWLTVV.

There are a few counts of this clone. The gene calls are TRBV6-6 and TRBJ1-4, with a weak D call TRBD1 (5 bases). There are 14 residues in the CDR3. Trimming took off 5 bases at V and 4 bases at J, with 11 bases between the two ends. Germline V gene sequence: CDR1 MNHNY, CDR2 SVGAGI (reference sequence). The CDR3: CASSPGPLNEKLFF. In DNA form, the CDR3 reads TGTGCCAGCAGTCCGGGACCGCTTAATGAAAAACTGTTTTTT.

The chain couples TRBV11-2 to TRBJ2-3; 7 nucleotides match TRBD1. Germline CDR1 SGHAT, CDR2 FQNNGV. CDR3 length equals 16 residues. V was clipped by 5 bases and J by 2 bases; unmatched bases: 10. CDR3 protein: CASSPTRDRLTDTQYF. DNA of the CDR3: TGTGCCAGCAGCCCAACCCGGGACAGACTCACAGATACGCAGTATTTT.

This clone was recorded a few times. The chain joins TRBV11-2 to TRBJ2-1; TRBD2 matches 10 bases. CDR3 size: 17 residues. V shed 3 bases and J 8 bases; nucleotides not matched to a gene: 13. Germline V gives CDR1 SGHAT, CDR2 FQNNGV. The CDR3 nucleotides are TGTGCCAGCAGCTTGATTAGCGGGAGGATGAAGGTGGATGAGCAGTTCTTC. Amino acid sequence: CASSLISGRMKVDEQFF.

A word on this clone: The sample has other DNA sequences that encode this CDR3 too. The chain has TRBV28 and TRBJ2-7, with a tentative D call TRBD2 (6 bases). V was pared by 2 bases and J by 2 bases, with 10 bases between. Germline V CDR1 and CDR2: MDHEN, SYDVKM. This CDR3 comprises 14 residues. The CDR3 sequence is CASSLSGLPYEQYF. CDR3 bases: TGTGCCAGCAGTTTAAGCGGGCTACCCTACGAGCAGTACTTC.

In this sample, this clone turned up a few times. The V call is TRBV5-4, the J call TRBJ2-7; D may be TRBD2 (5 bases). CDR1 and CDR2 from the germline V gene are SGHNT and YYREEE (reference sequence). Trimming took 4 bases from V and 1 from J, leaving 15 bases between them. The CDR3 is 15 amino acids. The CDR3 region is CASSPLAEGSYEQYF. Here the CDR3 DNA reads TGTGCCAGCAGCCCCCTGGCTGAGGGATCCTACGAGCAGTACTTC.

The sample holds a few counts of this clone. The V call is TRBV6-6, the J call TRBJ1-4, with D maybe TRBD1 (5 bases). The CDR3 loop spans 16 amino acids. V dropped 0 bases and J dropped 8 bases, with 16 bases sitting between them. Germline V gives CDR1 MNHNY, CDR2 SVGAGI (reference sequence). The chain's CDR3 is CASSYSSAGPREKLFF. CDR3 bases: TGTGCCAGCAGTTACTCGAGTGCAGGGCCTCGGGAAAAACTGTTTTTT.

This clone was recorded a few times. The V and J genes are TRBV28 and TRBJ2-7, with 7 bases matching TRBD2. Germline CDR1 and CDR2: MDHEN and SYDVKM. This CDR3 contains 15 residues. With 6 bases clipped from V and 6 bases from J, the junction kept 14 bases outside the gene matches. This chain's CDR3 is CASRHASGSPIEQYF. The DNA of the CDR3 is TGTGCCAGCAGGCACGCTAGCGGCAGCCCTATCGAGCAGTACTTC. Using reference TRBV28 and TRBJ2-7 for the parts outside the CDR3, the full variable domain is DVKVTQSSRYLVKRTGEKVFLECVQDMDHENMFWYRQDPGLGLRLIYFSYDVKMKEKGDIPEGYSVSREKKERFSLILESASTNQTSMYLCASRHASGSPIEQYFGPGTRLTVT.

This CDR3 is CASSLDREVTDTQYF. The CDR3 DNA follows: TGTGCCAGCAGCTTAGATCGGGAGGTCACAGATACGCAGTATTTT. This sequence joins TRBV7-2 and TRBJ2-3; 7 nucleotides match TRBD2. Germline CDR1 SGHTA, CDR2 FQGNSA. The CDR3 loop spans 15 amino acids. The V segment lost 1 base and the J segment 2 bases; nucleotides outside the gene matches: 3.

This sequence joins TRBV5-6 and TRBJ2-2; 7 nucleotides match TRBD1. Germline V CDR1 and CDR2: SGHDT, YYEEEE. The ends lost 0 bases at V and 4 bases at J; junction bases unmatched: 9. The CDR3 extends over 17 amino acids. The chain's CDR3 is CASSLVGQASGTGELFF. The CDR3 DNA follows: TGTGCCAGCAGCTTGGTCGGACAGGCCAGCGGCACCGGGGAGCTGTTTTTT.

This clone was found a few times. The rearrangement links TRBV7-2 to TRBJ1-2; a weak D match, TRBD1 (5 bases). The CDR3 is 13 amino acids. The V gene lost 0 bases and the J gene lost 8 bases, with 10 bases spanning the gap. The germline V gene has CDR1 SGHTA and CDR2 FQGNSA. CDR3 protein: CASSLADKRGYTF. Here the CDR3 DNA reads TGTGCCAGCAGCTTAGCGGACAAGCGAGGCTACACCTTC.

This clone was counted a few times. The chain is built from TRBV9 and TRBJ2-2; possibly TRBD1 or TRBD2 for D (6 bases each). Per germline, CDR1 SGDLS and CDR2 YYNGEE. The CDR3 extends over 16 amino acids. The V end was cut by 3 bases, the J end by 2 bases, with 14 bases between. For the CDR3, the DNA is TGTGCCAGCAGCGCTATCGGGGGCTACAACACCGGGGAGCTGTTTTTT. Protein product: CASSAIGGYNTGELFF. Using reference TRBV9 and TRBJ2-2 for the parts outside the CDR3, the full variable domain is DSGVTQTPKHLITATGQRVTLRCSPRSGDLSVYWYQQSLDQGLQFLIQYYNGEERAKGNILERFSAQQFPDLHSELNLSSLELGDSALYFCASSAIGGYNTGELFFGEGSRLTVL.

This CDR3 is CAISEVEVASPLHF. The CDR3 DNA reads TGTGCCATCAGTGAGGTTGAGGTTGCTTCACCCCTCCACTTT. J is TRBJ1-6 and V is TRBV10-3; D remains unclear. Germline assignment: CDR1 ENHRY and CDR2 SYGVKD. CDR3 length: 14 amino acids. V dropped 2 bases and J dropped 9 bases, with 11 bases sitting between them.

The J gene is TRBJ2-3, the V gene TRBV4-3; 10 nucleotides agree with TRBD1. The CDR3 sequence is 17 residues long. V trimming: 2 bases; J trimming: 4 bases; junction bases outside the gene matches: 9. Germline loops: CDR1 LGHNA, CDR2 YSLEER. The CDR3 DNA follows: TGCGCCAGCAGCCAAAGAGCCACCGGGACAGGGGCAGATACGCAGTATTTT. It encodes CASSQRATGTGADTQYF.

CDR3 DNA: TGTGCCAGCAGCCTTATCGACGGGGAGCTGTTTTTT. It codes for CASSLIDGELFF. The chain employs TRBV11-3 and TRBJ2-2, with unresolved D. The CDR3 is 12 residues long. Germline V gene sequence: CDR1 SGHNT, CDR2 YENEEA. V lost 5 bases to trimming and J lost 7 bases, with 8 bases between them.

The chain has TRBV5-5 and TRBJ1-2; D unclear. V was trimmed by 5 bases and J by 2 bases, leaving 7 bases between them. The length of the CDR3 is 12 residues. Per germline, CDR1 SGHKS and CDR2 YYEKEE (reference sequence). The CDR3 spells CASSSRNYGYTF. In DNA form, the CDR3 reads TGTGCCAGCAGTTCACGAAACTATGGCTACACCTTC.

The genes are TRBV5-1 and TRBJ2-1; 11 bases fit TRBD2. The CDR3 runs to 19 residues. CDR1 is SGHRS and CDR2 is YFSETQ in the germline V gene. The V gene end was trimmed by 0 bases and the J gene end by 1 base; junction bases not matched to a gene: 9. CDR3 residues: CASSLVPSGRRRSYNEQFF. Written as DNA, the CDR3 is TGCGCCAGCAGCTTGGTCCCTAGCGGGAGGCGCCGTTCCTACAATGAGCAGTTCTTC.

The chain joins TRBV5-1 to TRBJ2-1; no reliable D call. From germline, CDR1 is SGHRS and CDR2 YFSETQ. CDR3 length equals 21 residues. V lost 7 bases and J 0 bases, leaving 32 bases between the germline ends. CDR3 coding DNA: TGCGCCAGCCCTCGGTGCCCGGAACTGAACAGCCCTTCCAGCTCCTACAATGAGCAGTTCTTC. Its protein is CASPRCPELNSPSSSYNEQFF.